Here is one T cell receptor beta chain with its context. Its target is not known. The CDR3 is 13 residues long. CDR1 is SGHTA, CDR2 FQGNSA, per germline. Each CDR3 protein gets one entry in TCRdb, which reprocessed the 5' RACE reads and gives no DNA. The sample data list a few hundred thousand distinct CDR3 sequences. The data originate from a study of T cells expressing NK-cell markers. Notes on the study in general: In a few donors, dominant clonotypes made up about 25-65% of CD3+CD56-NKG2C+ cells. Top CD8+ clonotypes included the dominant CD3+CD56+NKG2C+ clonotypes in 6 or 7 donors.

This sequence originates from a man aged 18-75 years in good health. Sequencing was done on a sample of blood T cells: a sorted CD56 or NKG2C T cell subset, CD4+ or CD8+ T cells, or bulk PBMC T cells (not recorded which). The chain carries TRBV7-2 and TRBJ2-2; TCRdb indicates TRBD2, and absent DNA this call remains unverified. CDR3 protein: CASSTGLTGELFF.